This T cell receptor beta chain was profiled in a study of technical replicates of blood from several donors. CDR1 is SGHRS and CDR2 is YFSETQ in the germline V gene. CDR3 length: 15 amino acids. Trimming took off 6 bases at V and 2 bases at J, with 18 bases between the two ends. TCRdb's copy holds only in-frame clones and misses some; the assay was immunoSEQ multiplex PCR. The sample consists of over 60,000 clones, under 90% of them appearing once. The sequencing input was PBMCs. The receptor was isolated from a human donor in good health. Some clones in this sample may be carry-over from other donors' samples. The chain is built from TRBV5-1 and TRBJ2-7, with D tentatively TRBD2 (7 bases). In DNA, the CDR3 is TGCGCCAGCAACGCAGAGGCGGGGGCAACCTACGAGCAGTACTTC. This codes for CASNAEAGATYEQYF. The entire variable domain, with the rest obtained from reference TRBV5-1 and TRBJ2-7, is as follows: KAGVTQTPRYLIKTRGQQVTLSCSPISGHRSVSWYQQTPGQGLQFLFEYFSETQRNKGNFPGRFSGRQFSNSRSEMNVSTLELGDSALYLCASNAEAGATYEQYFGPGTRLTVT.